A selection of T cell receptor beta chains follows, all from one sample in a study of blood T cell repertoires in COVID-19. TCRdb keeps only in-frame clones here, not all; method: immunoSEQ multiplex PCR. In the table there are 75,000 to 95,000 clones, about 73% of which are singletons. Sequenced sample: peripheral blood. Source of these receptors: a man aged 55 to 69 with COVID-19, enrolled during active disease. Both conserved end residues are part of each CDR3. D genes are given only for firm matches.

>TRBD2|TRBV6-5
CATLGTSDTYEQYF
>.|TRBV2
CASSFAGVEQYF
>TRBD1|TRBV6-5
CASTSTGDGYTF
>TRBD2|TRBV19
CASSATSGRAGQFF
>.|TRBV5-8
CASRSGLPYEQYF
>.|TRBV7-3
CASSFTANNQPQHF
>TRBD2|TRBV5-5
CASSSQAGGRYEQYF
>TRBD1|TRBV19
CASIMTGGGSQPQHF
>.|TRBV25-1
CASSVGRLNYGYTF
>.|TRBV3-1/TRBV3-2
CASSQGLRYSYNEQFF
>.|TRBV7-9
CASSPRAREGNEQFF
>.|TRBV2
CASIFGRGSNQPQHF
>TRBD1|TRBV7-9
CASSPDRVLDTQYF
>.|TRBV5-1
CASSFSGGADTQYF
>TRBD2|TRBV11-3
CASSPGLAGLTYEQYF
>TRBD1|TRBV7-2
CASSSGQTGSPQHF
>TRBD1|TRBV27
CASSLRQGTGELFF